This T cell receptor beta chain was captured by sequencing in a study of cytomegalovirus exposure and HLA in healthy donors. The PCR ran on 60 Vbeta and 13 Jbeta primers. The repertoire was sequenced with immunoSEQ multiplex PCR; TCRdb's copy has only in-frame clones and lacks some. The sample shows tens of thousands of clones, and 9.5% to 15% sits with its ten largest clones. On this clone itself: Its antigen is currently unknown.

The CDR3 consists of 13 residues. The germline V gene encodes CDR1 MDHEN and CDR2 SYDVKM. Study-level findings and limits: Accurate predictions that matched the HLA-A and HLA-B alleles of most subjects were reportedly made from TCR beta sequences.

Sequences were obtained from PBMCs. This sequence originates from a man younger than 35 in good health and CMV-seropositive. The J gene is TRBJ1-1, the V gene TRBV28; weak D call: TRBD1 (6 bases). The CDR3 bases are TGTGCTCACAGTACAGGGTGGAACACTGAAGCTTTCTTT. Amino acid sequence: CAHSTGWNTEAFF.